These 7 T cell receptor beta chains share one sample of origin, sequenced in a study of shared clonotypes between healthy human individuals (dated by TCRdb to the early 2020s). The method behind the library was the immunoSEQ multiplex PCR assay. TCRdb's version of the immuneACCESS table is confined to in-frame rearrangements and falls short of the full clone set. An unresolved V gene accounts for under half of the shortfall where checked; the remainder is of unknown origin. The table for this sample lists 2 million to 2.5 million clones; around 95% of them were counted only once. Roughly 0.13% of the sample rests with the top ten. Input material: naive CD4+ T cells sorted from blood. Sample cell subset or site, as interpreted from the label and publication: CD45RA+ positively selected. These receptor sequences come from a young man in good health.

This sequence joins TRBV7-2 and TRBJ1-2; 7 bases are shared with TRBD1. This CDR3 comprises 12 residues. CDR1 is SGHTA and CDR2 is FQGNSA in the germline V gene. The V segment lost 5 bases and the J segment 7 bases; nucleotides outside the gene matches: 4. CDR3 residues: CASSITGAGYTF. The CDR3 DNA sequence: TGTGCCAGCAGCATAACAGGGGCTGGCTACACCTTC.

The chain's CDR3 is CASSVAELAGGQDTQYF. The CDR3 nucleotides read TGTGCCAGCAGCGTAGCAGAACTAGCGGGAGGGCAGGATACGCAGTATTTT. V gene TRBV9 combines with J gene TRBJ2-3; 13 nucleotides match TRBD2. V gave up 0 bases and J gave up 6 bases; unmatched junction bases: 7. The CDR3 runs to 17 residues. CDR1 is SGDLS and CDR2 is YYNGEE in the germline V gene.

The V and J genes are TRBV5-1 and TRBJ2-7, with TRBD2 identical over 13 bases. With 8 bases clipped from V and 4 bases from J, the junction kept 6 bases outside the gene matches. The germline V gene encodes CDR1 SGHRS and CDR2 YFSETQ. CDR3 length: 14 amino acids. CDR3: CASSGLAGEYEQYF. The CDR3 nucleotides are TGCGCCAGTAGCGGACTAGCGGGGGAATACGAGCAGTACTTC.

The CDR3 nucleotides are TGTGCCACTACCGACAGCCAAAGCTCCTACGAGCAGTACTTC. Translating gives CATTDSQSSYEQYF. The chain is built from TRBV10-3 and TRBJ2-7; D may be TRBD1 (5 bases). Per the germline V gene, CDR1 is ENHRY and CDR2 is SYGVKD. V was trimmed by 10 bases and J by 0 bases, leaving 16 bases between them. The CDR3 has 14 amino acids.

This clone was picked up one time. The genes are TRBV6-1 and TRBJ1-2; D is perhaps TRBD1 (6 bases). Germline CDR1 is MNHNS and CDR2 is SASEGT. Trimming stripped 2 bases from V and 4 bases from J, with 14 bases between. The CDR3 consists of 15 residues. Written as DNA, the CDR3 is TGTGCCAGCAGTGAATCGGGGGGGCTATCCTATGGCTACACCTTC. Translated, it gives CASSESGGLSYGYTF.

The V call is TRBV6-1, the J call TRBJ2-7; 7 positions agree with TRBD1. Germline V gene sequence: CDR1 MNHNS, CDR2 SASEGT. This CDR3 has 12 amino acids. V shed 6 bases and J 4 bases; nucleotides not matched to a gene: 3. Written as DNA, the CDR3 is TGTGCCAGCAGGACAGGGAGATACGAGCAGTACTTC. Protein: CASRTGRYEQYF.

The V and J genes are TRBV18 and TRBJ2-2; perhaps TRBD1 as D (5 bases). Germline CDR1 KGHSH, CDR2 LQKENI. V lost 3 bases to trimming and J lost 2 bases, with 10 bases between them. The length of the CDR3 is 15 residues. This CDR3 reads CASSPWTSNTGELFF. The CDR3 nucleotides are TGTGCCAGCTCACCCTGGACAAGTAACACCGGGGAGCTGTTTTTT.